Following are 3 T cell receptor beta chains from one sample sequenced in a study of glioma-infiltrating T cells after dendritic cell vaccination. Sequenced by immunoSEQ multiplex PCR; TCRdb stores in-frame clones only, minus some. The table shows a few thousand clones, with around three quarters occurring only once. Specified time point: after dendritic cell vaccination, including at tumor progression/relapse. Dendritic cells derived from monocytes and pulsed with autologous tumor lysate formed the vaccine. The sequences come from tumor tissue, collected after dendritic cell vaccination. The receptors originated from a human donor with glioblastoma.

CDR3 sequence: CASSPSNQPQHF. DNA for the CDR3: TGTGCCAGCAGCCCCTCCAATCAGCCCCAGCATTTT. This chain links TRBV7-9 with TRBJ1-5; D ambiguous. Trimming took 5 bases from V and 3 from J, leaving 5 bases between them. Germline lookup yields CDR1 SEHNR and CDR2 FQNEAQ (reference sequence). The CDR3 covers 12 residues. The whole variable domain, remainder taken from reference TRBV7-9 and TRBJ1-5, is DTGVSQNPRHKITKRGQNVTFRCDPISEHNRLYWYRQTLGQGPEFLTYFQNEAQLEKSRLLSDRFSAERPKGSFSTLEIQRTEQGDSAMYLCASSPSNQPQHFGDGTRLSIL.

This clone was counted only a few times. One junction end disagrees with the germline gene, perhaps due to a read error. The chain carries TRBV10-3 and TRBJ2-7; D perhaps matches TRBD2 (6 bases). The CDR3 sequence is 15 residues long. The germline gives CDR1 ENHRY, CDR2 SYGVKD. CDR3 in amino acids: CASSEYAGPSYEQYF. The DNA of the CDR3 is TGCGCCAGCAGTGAGTACGCGGGACCCTCCTACGAGCAGTACTTC.

The chain employs TRBV15 and TRBJ2-3, with TRBD2 identical over 13 bases. CDR3 size: 21 residues. In germline, CDR1 is LNHNV, CDR2 YYDKDF (reference sequence). J gave up 4 bases and V 4 bases, and 20 bases lay outside the gene matches. CDR3 sequence: CATSIDPGLAGVSEGPDTQYF. CDR3 coding DNA: TGTGCCACCAGCATCGACCCCGGACTAGCGGGAGTCAGTGAGGGGCCAGATACGCAGTATTTT.